A selection of T cell receptor beta chains follows, all from one sample in a study of T cell repertoires in ileal Crohn's disease. Sequenced by immunoSEQ multiplex PCR; TCRdb stores in-frame clones only, minus some. The sample lists over 5,000 clones; roughly four fifths were seen once. The sample consisted of ileal tissue. Receptors originate from an adult with Crohn's disease. The CDR3 runs from the conserved cysteine through the conserved F or W. Fields, in order: V gene, CDR3 protein.

V gene: TRBV9
CDR3 protein: CASSVGAGGPGNTIYF

V gene: TRBV19
CDR3 protein: CASSKTGTPEGDEQFF

V gene: TRBV15
CDR3 protein: CATSRDRGTGYFEQYF

V gene: TRBV5-1
CDR3 protein: CASSLGAMASQETQYF

V gene: TRBV27
CDR3 protein: CASSLFYINEQFF

V gene: TRBV21-1
CDR3 protein: CASSKGVKLPYGYTF

V gene: TRBV7-6
CDR3 protein: CASSLAYLNEQYF

V gene: TRBV14
CDR3 protein: CASSHRRRGPLFLGYEQYF

V gene: TRBV5-4
CDR3 protein: CASSLEATDVLF

V gene: TRBV7-2
CDR3 protein: CASSSTLTSGSHEQFF

V gene: TRBV28
CDR3 protein: CASSPQGGYGYTF

V gene: TRBV15
CDR3 protein: CATSDGGASNQPQHF

V gene: TRBV2
CDR3 protein: CASRDKTGGGQPQHF

V gene: TRBV4-2
CDR3 protein: CASSKDVQGSGTDTQYF

V gene: TRBV7-6
CDR3 protein: CASSLDPHGEFYEQYF

V gene: TRBV5-6
CDR3 protein: CASSADRGPYEQYF

V gene: TRBV15
CDR3 protein: CATNHGGSYEQYF

V gene: TRBV7-2
CDR3 protein: CASSPRRQGQGAYEQYF

V gene: TRBV9
CDR3 protein: CASSRNDATNYGYTF

V gene: TRBV28
CDR3 protein: CASSRWTGGDYGYTF

V gene: TRBV7-2
CDR3 protein: CASSPGLAGEQFF

V gene: TRBV5-1
CDR3 protein: CASSLESLRYGHRLYF

V gene: TRBV10-2
CDR3 protein: CASSERTSGQETQYF